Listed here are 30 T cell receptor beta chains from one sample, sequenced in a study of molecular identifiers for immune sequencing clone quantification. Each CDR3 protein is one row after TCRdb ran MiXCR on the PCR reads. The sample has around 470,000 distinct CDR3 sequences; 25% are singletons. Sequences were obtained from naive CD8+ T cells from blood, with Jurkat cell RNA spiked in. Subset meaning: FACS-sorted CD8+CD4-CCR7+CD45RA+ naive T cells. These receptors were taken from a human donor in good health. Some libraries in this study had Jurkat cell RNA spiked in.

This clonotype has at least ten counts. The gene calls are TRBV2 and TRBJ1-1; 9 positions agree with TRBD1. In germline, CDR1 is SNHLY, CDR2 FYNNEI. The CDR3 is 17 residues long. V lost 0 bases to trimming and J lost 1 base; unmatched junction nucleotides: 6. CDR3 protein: CASSEATGGDWNTEAFF. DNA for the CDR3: TGTGCCAGCAGTGAAGCCACAGGGGGCGATTGGAACACTGAAGCTTTCTTT.

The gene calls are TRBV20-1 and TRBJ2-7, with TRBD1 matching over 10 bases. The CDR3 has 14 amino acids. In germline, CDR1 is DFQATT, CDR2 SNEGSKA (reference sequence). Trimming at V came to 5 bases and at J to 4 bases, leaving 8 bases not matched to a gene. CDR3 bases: TGCAGTGCTCCTCAGGGACAGGGGTTTTACGAGCAGTACTTC. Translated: CSAPQGQGFYEQYF.

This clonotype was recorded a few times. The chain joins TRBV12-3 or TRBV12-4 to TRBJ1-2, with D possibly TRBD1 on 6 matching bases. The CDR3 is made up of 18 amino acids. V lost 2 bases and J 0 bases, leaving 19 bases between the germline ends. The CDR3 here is CASSLYLLTGWSNYGYTF. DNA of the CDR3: TGTGCCAGCAGTTTATATCTTCTGACAGGCTGGTCTAACTATGGCTACACCTTC.

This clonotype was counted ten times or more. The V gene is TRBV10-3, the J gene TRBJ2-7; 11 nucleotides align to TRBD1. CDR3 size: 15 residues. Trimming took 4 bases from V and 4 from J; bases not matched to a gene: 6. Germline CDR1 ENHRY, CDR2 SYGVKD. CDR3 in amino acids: CAISAGTGGGYEQYF. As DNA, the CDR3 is TGTGCCATCAGTGCCGGGACAGGGGGAGGGTACGAGCAGTACTTC.

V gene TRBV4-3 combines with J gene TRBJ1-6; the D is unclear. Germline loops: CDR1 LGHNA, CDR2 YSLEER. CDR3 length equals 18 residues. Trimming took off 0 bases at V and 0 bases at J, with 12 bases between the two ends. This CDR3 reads CASSQDIPMSSYNSPLHF. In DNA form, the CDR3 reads TGCGCCAGCAGCCAAGATATTCCGATGAGCTCCTATAATTCACCCCTCCACTTT.

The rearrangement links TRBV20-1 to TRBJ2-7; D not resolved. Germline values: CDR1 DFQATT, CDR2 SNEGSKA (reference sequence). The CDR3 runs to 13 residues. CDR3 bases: TGCGGTTCTAGGGAAAAGCCTGCTTACGAGCAGTACTTC. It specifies CGSREKPAYEQYF.

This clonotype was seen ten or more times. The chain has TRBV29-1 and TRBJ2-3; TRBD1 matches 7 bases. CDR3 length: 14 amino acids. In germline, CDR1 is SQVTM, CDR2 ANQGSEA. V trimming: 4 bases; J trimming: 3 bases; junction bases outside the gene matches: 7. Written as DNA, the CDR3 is TGCAGCGTTGTTCGGGCAGGGGGTACAGATACGCAGTATTTT. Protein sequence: CSVVRAGGTDTQYF.

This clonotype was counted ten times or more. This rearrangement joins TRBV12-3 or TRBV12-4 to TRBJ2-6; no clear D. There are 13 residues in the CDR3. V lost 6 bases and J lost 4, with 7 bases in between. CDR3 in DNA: TGTGCCAGCAGAGACTCCGGGGCCAACGTCCTGACTTTC. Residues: CASRDSGANVLTF.

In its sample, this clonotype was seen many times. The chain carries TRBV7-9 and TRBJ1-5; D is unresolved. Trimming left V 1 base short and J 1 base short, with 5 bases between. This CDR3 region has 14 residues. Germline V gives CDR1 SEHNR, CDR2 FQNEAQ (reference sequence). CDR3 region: CASSLVGSNQPQHF. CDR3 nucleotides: TGTGCCAGCAGCTTAGTGGGGAGCAATCAGCCCCAGCATTTT.

CDR3 nucleotides: TGCGCCAGCAGCCAAGAACGGGGGGGCGGGGAGACCCAGTACTTC. Residues: CASSQERGGGETQYF. The chain joins TRBV4-1 to TRBJ2-5, with 8 bases that match TRBD2. V shed 0 bases and J 5 bases; nucleotides not matched to a gene: 5. CDR3 length: 15 amino acids. The germline V gene has CDR1 MGHRA and CDR2 YSYEKL.

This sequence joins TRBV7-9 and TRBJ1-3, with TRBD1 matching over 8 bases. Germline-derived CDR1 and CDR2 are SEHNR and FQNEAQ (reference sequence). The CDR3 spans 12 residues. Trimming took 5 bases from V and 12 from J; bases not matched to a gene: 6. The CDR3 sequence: CASSPLTGVIYF. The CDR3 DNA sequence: TGTGCCAGCAGCCCCTTGACAGGGGTCATATATTTT.

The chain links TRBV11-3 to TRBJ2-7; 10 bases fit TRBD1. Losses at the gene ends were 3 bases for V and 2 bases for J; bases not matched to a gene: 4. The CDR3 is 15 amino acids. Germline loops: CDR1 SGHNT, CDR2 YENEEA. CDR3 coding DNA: TGTGCCAGCAGCTTCCGGACAGGGGGACCCTACGAGCAGTACTTC. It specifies CASSFRTGGPYEQYF.

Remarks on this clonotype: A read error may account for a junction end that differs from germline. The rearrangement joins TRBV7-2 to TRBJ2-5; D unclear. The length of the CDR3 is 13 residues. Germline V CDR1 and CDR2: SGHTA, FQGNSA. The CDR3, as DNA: TGTGCCAGCAGCGTCGCACGATCAGAGACCCCGTACTTC. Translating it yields CASSVARSETPYF.

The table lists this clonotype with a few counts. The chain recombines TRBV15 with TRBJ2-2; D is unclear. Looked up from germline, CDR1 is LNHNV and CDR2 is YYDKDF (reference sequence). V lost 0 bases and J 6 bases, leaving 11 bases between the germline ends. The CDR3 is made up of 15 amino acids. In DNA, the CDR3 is TGTGCCACCAGCAGAGATCGATCGTCCCCCGGGGAGCTGTTTTTT. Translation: CATSRDRSSPGELFF.

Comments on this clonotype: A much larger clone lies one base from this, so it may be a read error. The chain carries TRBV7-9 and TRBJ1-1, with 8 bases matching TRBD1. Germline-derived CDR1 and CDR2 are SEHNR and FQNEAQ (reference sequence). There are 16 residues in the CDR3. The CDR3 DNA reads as TGTGCCAGCACCTTAGGACCCCAGGGGGCCAGCACTGAAGCTTTCTTT. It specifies CASTLGPQGASTEAFF.

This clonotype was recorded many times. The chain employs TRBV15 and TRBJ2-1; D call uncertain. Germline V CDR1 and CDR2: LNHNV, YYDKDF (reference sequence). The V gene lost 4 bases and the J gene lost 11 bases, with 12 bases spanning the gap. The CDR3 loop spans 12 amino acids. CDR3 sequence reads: CATSTDGPKQFF. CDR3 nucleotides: TGTGCCACCAGCACAGACGGGCCTAAGCAGTTCTTC.

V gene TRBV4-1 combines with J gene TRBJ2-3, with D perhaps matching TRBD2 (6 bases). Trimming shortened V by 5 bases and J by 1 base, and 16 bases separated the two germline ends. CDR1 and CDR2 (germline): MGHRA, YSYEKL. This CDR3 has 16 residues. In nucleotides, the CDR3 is TGCGCCAGCAGCTCACACCGGGAGATACGCACAGATACGCAGTATTTT. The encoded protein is CASSSHREIRTDTQYF.

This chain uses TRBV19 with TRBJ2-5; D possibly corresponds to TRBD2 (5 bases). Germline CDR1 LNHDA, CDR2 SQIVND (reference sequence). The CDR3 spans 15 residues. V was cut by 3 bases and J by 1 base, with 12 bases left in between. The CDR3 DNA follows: TGTGCCAGTAGTATCGCATCGGGGTTCCAAGAGACCCAGTACTTC. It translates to CASSIASGFQETQYF.

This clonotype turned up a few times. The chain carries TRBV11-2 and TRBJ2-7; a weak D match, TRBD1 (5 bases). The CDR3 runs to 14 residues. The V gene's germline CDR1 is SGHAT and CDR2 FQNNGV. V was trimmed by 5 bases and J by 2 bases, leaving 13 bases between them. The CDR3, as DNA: TGTGCCAGCAGCCGAAACGACAGAACCTACGAGCAGTACTTC. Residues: CASSRNDRTYEQYF.

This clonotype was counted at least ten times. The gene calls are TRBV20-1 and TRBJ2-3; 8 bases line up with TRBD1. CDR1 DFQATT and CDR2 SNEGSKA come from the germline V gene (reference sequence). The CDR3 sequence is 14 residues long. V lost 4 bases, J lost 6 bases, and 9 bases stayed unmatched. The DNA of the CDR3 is TGCAGTGCTATCGACAGGGGCCTTACGGATACGCAGTATTTT. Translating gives CSAIDRGLTDTQYF.

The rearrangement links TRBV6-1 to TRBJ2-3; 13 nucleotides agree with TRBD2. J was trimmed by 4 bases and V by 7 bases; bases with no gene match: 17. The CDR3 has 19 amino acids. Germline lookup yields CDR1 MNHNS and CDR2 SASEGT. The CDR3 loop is CASTFRGTSGAGVADTQYF. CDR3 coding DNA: TGTGCCAGCACCTTCAGAGGGACTAGCGGGGCAGGGGTAGCAGATACGCAGTATTTT.

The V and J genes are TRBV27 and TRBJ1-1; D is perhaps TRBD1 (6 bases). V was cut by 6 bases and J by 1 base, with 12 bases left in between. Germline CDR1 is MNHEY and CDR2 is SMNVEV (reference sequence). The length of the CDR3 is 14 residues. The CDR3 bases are TGTGCCAGCAGCTCGGACAGCCCGAACACTGAAGCTTTCTTT. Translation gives CASSSDSPNTEAFF.

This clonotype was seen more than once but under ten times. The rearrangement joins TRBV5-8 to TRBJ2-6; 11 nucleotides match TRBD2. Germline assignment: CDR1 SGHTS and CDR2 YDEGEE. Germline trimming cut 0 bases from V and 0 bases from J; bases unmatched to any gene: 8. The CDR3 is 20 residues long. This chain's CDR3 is CASSLVLLAGGSSGANVLTF. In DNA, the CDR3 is TGTGCCAGCAGCTTGGTTCTCCTAGCGGGGGGTTCCTCTGGGGCCAACGTCCTGACTTTC.

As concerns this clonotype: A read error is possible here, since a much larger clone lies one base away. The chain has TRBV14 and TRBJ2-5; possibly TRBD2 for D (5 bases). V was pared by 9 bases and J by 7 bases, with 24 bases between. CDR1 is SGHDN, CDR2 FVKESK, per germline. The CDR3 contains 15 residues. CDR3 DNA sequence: TGTGCCAGGTTTTTGACTACGTCGACGATAGGGACCCAGTACTTC. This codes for CARFLTTSTIGTQYF.

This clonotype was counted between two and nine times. In DNA, the CDR3 is TGTGCCAGCAGTTACAGTTGGGCAATCGCTGAAGCTTTCTTT. It specifies CASSYSWAIAEAFF. V usage is TRBV6-2 or TRBV6-3 and J usage is TRBJ1-1; D is undetermined. Trimming took off 2 bases at V and 6 bases at J, with 13 bases between the two ends. The CDR3 totals 14 residues. Germline CDR1 is MNHEY and CDR2 is SVGEGT.

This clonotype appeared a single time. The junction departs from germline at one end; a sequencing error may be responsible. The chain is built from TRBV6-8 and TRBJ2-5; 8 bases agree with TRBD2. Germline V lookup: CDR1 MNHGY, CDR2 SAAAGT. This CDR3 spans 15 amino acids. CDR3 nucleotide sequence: TGTGCCAGCAGTTACTCCCCAGCGGGGGAAGAGCCCCAGTACTTC. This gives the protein CASSYSPAGEEPQYF.

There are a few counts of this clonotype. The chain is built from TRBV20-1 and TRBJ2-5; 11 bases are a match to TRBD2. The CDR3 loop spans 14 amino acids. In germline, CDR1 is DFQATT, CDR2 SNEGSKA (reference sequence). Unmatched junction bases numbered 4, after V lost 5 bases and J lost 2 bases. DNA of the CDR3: TGCAGTGCTTGTCCTAGCGGGGGGCAAGAGACCCAGTACTTC. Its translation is CSACPSGGQETQYF.

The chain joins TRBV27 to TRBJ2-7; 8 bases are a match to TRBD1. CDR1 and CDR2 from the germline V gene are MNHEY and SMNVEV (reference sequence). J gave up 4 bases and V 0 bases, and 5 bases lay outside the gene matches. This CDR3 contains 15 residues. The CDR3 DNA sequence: TGTGCCAGCAGTTTATCGCAGGGGGCGTATTACGAGCAGTACTTC. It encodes CASSLSQGAYYEQYF.

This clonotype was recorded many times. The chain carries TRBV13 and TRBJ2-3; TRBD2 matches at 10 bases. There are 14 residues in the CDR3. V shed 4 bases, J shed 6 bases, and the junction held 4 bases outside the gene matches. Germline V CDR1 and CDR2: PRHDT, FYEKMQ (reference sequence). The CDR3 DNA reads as TGTGCCAGCAGCTCGTCTAGCGGGAGTGATACGCAGTATTTT. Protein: CASSSSSGSDTQYF.

The CDR3 DNA reads TGTGCCAGCAGCCAGGAGGGGGCCTACGAGCAGTACTTC. Protein sequence: CASSQEGAYEQYF. The V call is TRBV4-2, the J call TRBJ2-7; D may correspond to TRBD1 or TRBD2 (6 bases each). This CDR3 region has 13 residues. Germline CDR1 reads LGHNA; CDR2 reads YNFKEQ. V was shortened by 3 bases and J by 2 bases, with 8 bases between the two germline ends.